These 19 T cell receptor beta chains share one sample of origin, sequenced in a study of yellow fever vaccine responses in identical twins. TCRdb ran MiXCR on the RT-PCR reads and lists one entry per CDR3 protein. In the table there are approximately 4,600 distinct CDR3 sequences, roughly 85% of which are singletons. The sample in question was T cells from blood (PBMCs), unsorted or a sorted subset (not recorded which), obtained before or after yellow fever vaccination (not recorded which). The receptor set was obtained from a woman aged 18-30 years who received the yellow fever vaccine.

The V call is TRBV30, the J call TRBJ2-1; D gene ambiguous. The V gene's germline CDR1 is GTSNPN and CDR2 SVGIG (reference sequence). The CDR3 sequence is 11 residues long. Trimming took off 7 bases at V and 8 bases at J, with 12 bases between the two ends. The CDR3 DNA reads TGTGCCTCCTCAACCGGCCATGAGCAGTTCTTC. It encodes CASSTGHEQFF.

The CDR3 nucleotides read TGTGCCAGTGATCAAACAGGATATCAGCCCCAGCATTTT. Its protein product is CASDQTGYQPQHF. This chain connects TRBV19 to TRBJ1-5; the D gene is possibly TRBD1 (5 bases). Trimming removed 8 bases from V and 5 bases from J, with 13 bases in between. Germline V gives CDR1 LNHDA, CDR2 SQIVND (reference sequence). The CDR3 totals 13 residues.

V and J are TRBV29-1 and TRBJ2-1; D may be TRBD1 (5 bases). CDR1 and CDR2 (germline): SQVTM, ANQGSEA. The CDR3 contains 11 residues. The germline V and J ends were trimmed by 5 bases and 8 bases, with 10 bases remaining between them. The CDR3 region is CSVNQGDEQFF. CDR3 nucleotide sequence: TGCAGCGTTAATCAGGGTGATGAGCAGTTCTTC.

The chain couples TRBV4-2 to TRBJ2-7; a weak D match, TRBD2 (6 bases). Germline V gene data show CDR1 as LGHNA and CDR2 as YNFKEQ. The CDR3 length is 14 residues. The V end was cut by 4 bases, the J end by 0 bases, with 10 bases between. CDR3 in amino acids: CASSPSSDSYEQYF. The DNA for the CDR3 is TGTGCCAGCAGCCCGTCTAGCGACTCCTACGAGCAGTACTTC.

V and J are TRBV18 and TRBJ2-2; 7 bases map to TRBD2. CDR3 length: 15 amino acids. Germline trimming cut 3 bases from V and 1 base from J; bases unmatched to any gene: 2. Germline CDR1 and CDR2: KGHSH and LQKENI. The CDR3 DNA reads as TGTGCCAGCTCACCGTCTAGCGGGAACACCGGGGAGCTGTTTTTT. As protein: CASSPSSGNTGELFF. Full variable domain (remainder filled in from reference TRBV18 and TRBJ2-2): NAGVMQNPRHLVRRRGQEARLRCSPMKGHSHVYWYRQLPEEGLKFMVYLQKENIIDESGMPKERFSAEFPKEGPSILRIQQVVRGDSAAYFCASSPSSGNTGELFFGEGSRLTVL.

This clonotype has more than one count but fewer than ten. The J gene is TRBJ1-1, the V gene TRBV4-1; no firm D call. Deletions cut 0 bases from V and 5 bases from J, with 16 bases between. The CDR3 covers 16 residues. Per germline, CDR1 MGHRA and CDR2 YSYEKL. The CDR3 nucleotides read TGCGCCAGCAGCCAAGATGGTAATTCAGGCTCTACTGAAGCTTTCTTT. This encodes CASSQDGNSGSTEAFF.

The chain links TRBV7-9 to TRBJ1-5; tentatively, D is TRBD1 (5 bases). The CDR3 runs 13 residues. Between the trimmed V and J ends, which lost 5 bases and 5 bases, there was a span of 10 bases. Germline V lookup: CDR1 SEHNR, CDR2 FQNEAQ (reference sequence). The CDR3 sequence: CASSETGDQPQHF. In DNA form, the CDR3 reads TGTGCCAGCAGCGAAACGGGGGATCAGCCCCAGCATTTT.

V and J are TRBV11-1 and TRBJ2-3; 8 nucleotides align to TRBD2. Per the germline V gene, CDR1 is SGHAT and CDR2 is FQDESV (reference sequence). J gave up 5 bases and V 5 bases, and 12 bases lay outside the gene matches. The CDR3 is made up of 16 amino acids. CDR3 in amino acids: CASSRAGEPMGDTQYF. DNA for the CDR3: TGTGCCAGCAGCCGAGCGGGAGAGCCAATGGGAGATACGCAGTATTTT.

The chain carries TRBV10-3 and TRBJ1-2, with 9 bases identical to TRBD1. After removal of 2 bases from V and 4 bases from J, the junction contained 11 bases not matched to a gene. Germline CDR1 reads ENHRY; CDR2 reads SYGVKD. The CDR3 runs 17 residues. CDR3 bases: TGTGCCATCAGTGAGAGGGAACAGGGGGCTTACTTCTATGGCTACACCTTC. Its protein product is CAISEREQGAYFYGYTF.

CDR3 protein: CAWSVQDSNTGELFF. CDR3 DNA sequence: TGTGCCTGGAGTGTACAGGACAGCAACACCGGGGAGCTGTTTTTT. The chain recombines TRBV30 with TRBJ2-2, with D possibly TRBD1 on 6 matching bases. Looked up from germline, CDR1 is GTSNPN and CDR2 is SVGIG (reference sequence). V was shortened by 0 bases and J by 2 bases, with 10 bases between the two germline ends. This CDR3 spans 15 amino acids.

This clonotype was counted a few times. The CDR3 sequence is CSVASAYEQYF. In DNA, the CDR3 is TGCAGCGTCGCTTCAGCTTACGAGCAGTACTTC. V is TRBV29-1 and J is TRBJ2-7; D is unresolved. This CDR3 contains 11 residues. The germline V gene has CDR1 SQVTM and CDR2 ANQGSEA. V lost 6 bases to trimming and J lost 4 bases, with 10 bases between them.

Comment on this clonotype: A junction boundary mismatches the germline segment, possibly from a read error. The V call is TRBV12-3 or TRBV12-4, the J call TRBJ2-1; D not resolved. The CDR3 is 13 amino acids. The CDR3 here is CASGLSGNNEQFF. The CDR3 DNA reads TGTGCCAGCGGTTTATCTGGGAACAATGAGCAGTTCTTC.

The chain carries TRBV11-2 and TRBJ1-5; TRBD1 matches 7 bases. The ends lost 5 bases at V and 9 bases at J; junction bases unmatched: 7. Germline CDR1 SGHAT, CDR2 FQNNGV. This CDR3 spans 13 amino acids. The DNA of the CDR3 is TGTGCCAGCAGCGACAGACAGGGACTGCCCCAGCATTTT. This sequence encodes CASSDRQGLPQHF.

The chain's CDR3 is CSVLTTERGDYGYTF. CDR3 sequence (DNA): TGCAGCGTTCTTACTACGGAGAGGGGGGACTATGGCTACACCTTC. The chain employs TRBV29-1 and TRBJ1-2; tentatively, D is TRBD1 (6 bases). The V gene lost 5 bases and the J gene lost 3 bases, with 19 bases spanning the gap. The germline V gene encodes CDR1 SQVTM and CDR2 ANQGSEA. The CDR3 is 15 residues long.

This sequence joins TRBV5-1 and TRBJ2-7; 11 bases are shared with TRBD2. The CDR3 length is 15 residues. Trimming took 4 bases from V and 4 from J; bases not matched to a gene: 7. Germline CDR1 reads SGHRS; CDR2 reads YFSETQ. The CDR3 loop is CASSPGLAGTYEQYF. DNA for the CDR3: TGCGCCAGCAGCCCCGGACTAGCGGGCACTTACGAGCAGTACTTC.

This clonotype was found a few times. The rearrangement links TRBV15 to TRBJ1-2, with D maybe TRBD1 (5 bases). The CDR3 covers 15 residues. In germline, CDR1 is LNHNV, CDR2 YYDKDF (reference sequence). V was pared by 2 bases and J by 4 bases, with 14 bases between. This CDR3 is CATSRSPGTSYGYTF. CDR3 coding DNA: TGTGCCACCAGCAGAAGCCCCGGGACCTCCTATGGCTACACCTTC.

The rearrangement joins TRBV11-1 to TRBJ1-1; possibly TRBD1 for D (5 bases). With 1 base removed from V and 9 bases from J, the gap between germline ends came to 9 bases. This CDR3 contains 12 residues. Germline V gives CDR1 SGHAT, CDR2 FQDESV (reference sequence). This chain's CDR3 is CASSLVEGQAFF. In nucleotides, the CDR3 is TGTGCCAGCAGCTTAGTTGAGGGACAAGCTTTCTTT.

V usage is TRBV4-3 and J usage is TRBJ1-6; D uncertain. CDR1 is LGHNA and CDR2 is YSLEER in the germline V gene. Trimming removed 2 bases at V and 10 bases at J, with 12 bases between. This CDR3 comprises 14 residues. The CDR3 DNA reads as TGCGCCAGCAGCCAAATGAGGGTAAAGTCACCCCTCCACTTT. It encodes CASSQMRVKSPLHF.

The V and J genes are TRBV7-3 and TRBJ2-1, with 7 nucleotides matching TRBD2. The J segment lost 4 bases and the V segment lost 5 bases, leaving 8 bases of the junction unmatched. The CDR3 spans 15 residues. CDR1 SGHTA and CDR2 FQGTGA come from the germline V gene. For the CDR3, the DNA is TGTGCCAGCAGCCCCGGGACTACTGGTTACAATGAGCAGTTCTTC. Amino acids: CASSPGTTGYNEQFF.